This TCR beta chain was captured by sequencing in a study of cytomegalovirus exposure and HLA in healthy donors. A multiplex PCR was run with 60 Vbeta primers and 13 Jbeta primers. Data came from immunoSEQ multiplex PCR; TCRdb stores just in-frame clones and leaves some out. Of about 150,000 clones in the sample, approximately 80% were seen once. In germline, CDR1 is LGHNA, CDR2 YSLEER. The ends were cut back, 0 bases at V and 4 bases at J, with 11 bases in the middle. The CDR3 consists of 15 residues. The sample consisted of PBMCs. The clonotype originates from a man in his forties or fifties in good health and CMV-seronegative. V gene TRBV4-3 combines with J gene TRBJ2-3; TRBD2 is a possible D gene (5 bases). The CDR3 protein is CASSQEAGSADTQYF. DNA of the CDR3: TGCGCCAGCAGCCAAGAGGCGGGTTCGGCAGATACGCAGTATTTT.